The sequence of this T cell receptor beta chain was determined in a study of CD8 T cell repertoires and HIV-1 epitope variants. Across the whole study: Twenty-five autologous and known Gag and Nef epitope variant peptides each stimulated T cells separately. Controls were a CMV, EBV and flu peptide pool, Ebola AY9 negative control, and no-peptide well. An approximately 10-day culture received IL-2, IL-7 and IL-15 on days 3 and 7.

Produced via immunoSEQ multiplex PCR; TCRdb's table is partial and in-frame only. The data contain about 3,500 clones, over 65% of them singletons. As concerns this clone: Its antigen is undetermined.

The sequencing input was cultured CD8+ T cells derived from PBMCs. The source is a male donor with HIV.

DNA for the CDR3: TGTGCCAGCAGCCGTCGTGGAGACAGGGGGGCTGAAAAACTGTTTTTT. Protein sequence: CASSRRGDRGAEKLFF. The V gene is TRBV27, the J gene TRBJ1-4; 9 bases fit TRBD1. The J segment lost 7 bases and the V segment lost 6 bases, leaving 12 bases of the junction unmatched. This CDR3 region has 16 residues. Germline-derived CDR1 and CDR2 are MNHEY and SMNVEV (reference sequence).